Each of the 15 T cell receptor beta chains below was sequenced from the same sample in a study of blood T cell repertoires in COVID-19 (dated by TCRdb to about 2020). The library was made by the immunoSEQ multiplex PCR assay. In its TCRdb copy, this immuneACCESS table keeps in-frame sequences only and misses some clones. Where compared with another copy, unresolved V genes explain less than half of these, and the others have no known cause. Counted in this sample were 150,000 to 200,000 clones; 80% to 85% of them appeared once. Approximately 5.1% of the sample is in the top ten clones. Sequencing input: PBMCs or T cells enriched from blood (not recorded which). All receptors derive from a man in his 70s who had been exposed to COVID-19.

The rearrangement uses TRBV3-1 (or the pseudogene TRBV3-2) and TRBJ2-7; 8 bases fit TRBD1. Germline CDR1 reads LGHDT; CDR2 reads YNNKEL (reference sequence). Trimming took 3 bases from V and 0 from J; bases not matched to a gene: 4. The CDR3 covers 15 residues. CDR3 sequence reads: CASSHYRGSSYEQYF. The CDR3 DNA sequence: TGTGCCAGCAGCCACTACAGGGGGAGCTCCTACGAGCAGTACTTC.

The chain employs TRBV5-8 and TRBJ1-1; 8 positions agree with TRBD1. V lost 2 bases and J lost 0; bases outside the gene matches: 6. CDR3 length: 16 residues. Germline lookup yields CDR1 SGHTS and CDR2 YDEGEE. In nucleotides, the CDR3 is TGTGCCAGCAGCTTCCTGACAGGGGAGATGAACACTGAAGCTTTCTTT. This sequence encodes CASSFLTGEMNTEAFF.

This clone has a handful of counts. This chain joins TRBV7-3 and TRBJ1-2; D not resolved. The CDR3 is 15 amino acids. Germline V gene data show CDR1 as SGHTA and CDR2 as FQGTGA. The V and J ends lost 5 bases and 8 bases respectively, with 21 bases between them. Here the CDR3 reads CASSQGLTAPEGYTF. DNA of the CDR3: TGTGCCAGCAGCCAAGGATTGACGGCTCCGGAGGGCTACACCTTC.

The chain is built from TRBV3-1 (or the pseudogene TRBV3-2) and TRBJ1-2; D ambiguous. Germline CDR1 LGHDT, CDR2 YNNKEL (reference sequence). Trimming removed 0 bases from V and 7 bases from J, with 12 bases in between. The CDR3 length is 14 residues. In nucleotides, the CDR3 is TGTGCCAGCAGCCAAGAATGGGGAGTTCGTGGCTACACCTTC. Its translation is CASSQEWGVRGYTF.

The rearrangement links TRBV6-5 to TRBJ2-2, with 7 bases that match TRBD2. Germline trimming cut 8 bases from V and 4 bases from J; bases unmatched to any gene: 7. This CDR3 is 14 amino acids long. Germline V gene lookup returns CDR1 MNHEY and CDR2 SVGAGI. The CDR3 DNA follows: TGTGCCAGCCACCGGGGCGGGAGCACCGGGGAGCTGTTTTTT. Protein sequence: CASHRGGSTGELFF.

This CDR3 is CASSAGGNEQYF. As DNA, the CDR3 is TGTGCCAGCAGTGCGGGAGGGAACGAGCAGTACTTC. The rearrangement uses TRBV2 and TRBJ2-7; TRBD2 matches at 8 bases. CDR3 length: 12 amino acids. V lost 4 bases to trimming and J lost 5 bases; unmatched junction nucleotides: 1. Looked up from germline, CDR1 is SNHLY and CDR2 is FYNNEI.

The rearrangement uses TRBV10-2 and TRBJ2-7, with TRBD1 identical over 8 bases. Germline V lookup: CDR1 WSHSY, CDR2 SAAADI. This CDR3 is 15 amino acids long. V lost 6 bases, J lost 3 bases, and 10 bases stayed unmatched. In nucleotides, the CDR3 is TGCGCCAGCAGGCCAGGGGGCCTTAGCAGCTACGAGCAGTACTTC. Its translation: CASRPGGLSSYEQYF.

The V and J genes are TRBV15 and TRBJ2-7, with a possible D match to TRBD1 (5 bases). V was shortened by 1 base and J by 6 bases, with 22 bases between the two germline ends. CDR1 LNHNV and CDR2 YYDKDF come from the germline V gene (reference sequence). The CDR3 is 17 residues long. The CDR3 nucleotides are TGTGCCACCAGCAGAGGTGTAGGGGTCATCAATCTCGGCGAGCAGTACTTC. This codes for CATSRGVGVINLGEQYF.

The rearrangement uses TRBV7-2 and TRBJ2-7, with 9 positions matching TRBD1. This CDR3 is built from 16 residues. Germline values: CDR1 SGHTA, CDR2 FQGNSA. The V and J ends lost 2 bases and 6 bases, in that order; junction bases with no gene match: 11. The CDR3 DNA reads TGTGCCAGCAGCTTAACCCTGGGACAGGGTGTGAGCGAGCAGTACTTC. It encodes CASSLTLGQGVSEQYF.

The CDR3 loop is CASRASPLTPGADYGYTF. The CDR3 bases are TGTGCCAGCAGGGCGAGCCCCCTTACCCCTGGGGCGGACTATGGCTACACCTTC. The chain is built from TRBV2 and TRBJ1-2; the D gene is possibly TRBD1 (5 bases). This CDR3 is 18 amino acids long. Germline CDR1 SNHLY, CDR2 FYNNEI. V was clipped by 6 bases and J by 3 bases, with 26 bases between them.

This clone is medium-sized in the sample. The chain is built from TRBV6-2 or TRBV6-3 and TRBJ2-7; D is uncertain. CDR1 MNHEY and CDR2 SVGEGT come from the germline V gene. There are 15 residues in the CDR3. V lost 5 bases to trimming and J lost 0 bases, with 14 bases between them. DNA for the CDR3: TGTGCCAGCAGTGTCGATCCGGGTTCCTCCTACGAGCAGTACTTC. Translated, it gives CASSVDPGSSYEQYF.

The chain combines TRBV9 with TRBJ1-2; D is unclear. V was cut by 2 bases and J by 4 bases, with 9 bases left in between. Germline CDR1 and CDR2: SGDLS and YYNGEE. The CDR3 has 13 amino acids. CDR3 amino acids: CASSVEGSYGYTF. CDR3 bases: TGTGCCAGCAGCGTGGAGGGATCCTATGGCTACACCTTC. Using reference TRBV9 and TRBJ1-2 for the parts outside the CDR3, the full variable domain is DSGVTQTPKHLITATGQRVTLRCSPRSGDLSVYWYQQSLDQGLQFLIQYYNGEERAKGNILERFSAQQFPDLHSELNLSSLELGDSALYFCASSVEGSYGYTFGSGTRLTVV.

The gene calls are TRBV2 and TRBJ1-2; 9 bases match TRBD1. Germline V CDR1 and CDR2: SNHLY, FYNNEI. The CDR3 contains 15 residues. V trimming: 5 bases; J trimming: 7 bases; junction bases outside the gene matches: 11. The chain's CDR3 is CASSLNRGRDPGYTF. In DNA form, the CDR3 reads TGTGCCAGCAGTTTAAACAGGGGGCGCGACCCTGGCTACACCTTC. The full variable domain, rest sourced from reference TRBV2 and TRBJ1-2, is EPEVTQTPSHQVTQMGQEVILRCVPISNHLYFYWYRQILGQKVEFLVSFYNNEISEKSEIFDDQFSVERPDGSNFTLKIRSTKLEDSAMYFCASSLNRGRDPGYTFGSGTRLTVV.

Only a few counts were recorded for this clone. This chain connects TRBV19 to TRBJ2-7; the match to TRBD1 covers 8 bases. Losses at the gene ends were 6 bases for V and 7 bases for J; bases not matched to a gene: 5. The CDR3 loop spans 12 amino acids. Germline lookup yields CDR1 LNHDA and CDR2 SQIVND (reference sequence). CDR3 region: CASRDRDREQYF. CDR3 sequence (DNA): TGTGCCAGTAGGGACAGGGATAGAGAGCAGTACTTC.

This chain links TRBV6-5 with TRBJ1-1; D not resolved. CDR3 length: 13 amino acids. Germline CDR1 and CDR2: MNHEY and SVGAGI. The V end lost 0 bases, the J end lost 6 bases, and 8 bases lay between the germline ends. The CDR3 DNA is TGTGCCAGCAGTTACTCGGCGGGGTCTGAAGCTTTCTTT. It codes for CASSYSAGSEAFF.